Presented here are 17 T cell receptor beta chains from one specimen sequenced in a study of T cell responses to AZD1222 COVID-19 vaccine. Profiling relied on immunoSEQ multiplex PCR, and the TCRdb table lists in-frame clones only, not all of them. The data contain 150,000 to 200,000 clones, approximately 89% of them seen just once; the ten biggest clones take up about 4.2%. This specimen was peripheral blood, taken on day 0 of AZD1222 vaccination. These receptor sequences come from an adult in good health.

V and J are TRBV24-1 and TRBJ2-7; possibly TRBD2 for D (5 bases). The V end lost 7 bases, the J end lost 0 bases, and 12 bases lay between the germline ends. Germline loops: CDR1 KGHDR, CDR2 SFDVKD. This CDR3 comprises 14 residues. CDR3 amino acids: CATRPTGNSYEQYF. The DNA for the CDR3 is TGTGCCACCAGACCTACGGGGAACTCCTACGAGCAGTACTTC.

The chain employs TRBV4-2 and TRBJ1-2, with TRBD1 matching 7 bases. Germline CDR1 LGHNA, CDR2 YNFKEQ. The V and J ends lost 0 bases and 7 bases, in that order; junction bases with no gene match: 11. This CDR3 is 16 amino acids long. The CDR3 spells CASSQDFTGVWVGYTF. The CDR3 coding sequence is TGTGCCAGCAGCCAAGATTTTACAGGGGTTTGGGTTGGCTACACCTTC.

The V and J genes are TRBV24-1 and TRBJ2-3; D gene ambiguous. The germline V gene has CDR1 KGHDR and CDR2 SFDVKD. The CDR3 is made up of 14 amino acids. Trimming removed 4 bases at V and 4 bases at J, with 11 bases between. The CDR3 DNA reads TGTGCCACCAGTGACCCCACCCCCCCAGATACGCAGTATTTT. Its protein product is CATSDPTPPDTQYF.

The chain has TRBV2 and TRBJ1-3, with D hard to call. V lost 8 bases to trimming and J lost 2 bases, with 10 bases between them. From germline, CDR1 is SNHLY and CDR2 FYNNEI. This CDR3 spans 13 amino acids. CDR3 sequence (DNA): TGTGCCAGCGCCAGGCTGCCTGGAAACACCATATATTTT. Its translation: CASARLPGNTIYF.

The CDR3 here is CAGGQGALGPQHF. The CDR3, as DNA: TGTGCCGGGGGACAGGGAGCTTTAGGGCCCCAGCATTTT. This chain links TRBV19 with TRBJ1-5; 9 nucleotides agree with TRBD1. The junction had 11 bases not matched to a gene; V was cut back by 11 bases and J by 9 bases. The germline CDR1 and CDR2 sequences are LNHDA and SQIVND (reference sequence). CDR3 length equals 13 residues.

V usage is TRBV25-1 and J usage is TRBJ2-1, with unresolved D. Germline V gene data show CDR1 as MGHDK and CDR2 as SYGVNS. This CDR3 is 14 amino acids long. V was cut by 5 bases and J by 3 bases, with 11 bases left in between. This CDR3 reads CASSTRGSYNEQFF. The CDR3 nucleotides read TGTGCCAGCAGTACTCGAGGTAGCTACAATGAGCAGTTCTTC.

The chain recombines TRBV10-3 with TRBJ2-3, with 15 bases identical to TRBD2. The V gene end was trimmed by 8 bases and the J gene end by 4 bases; junction bases not matched to a gene: 7. CDR1 and CDR2 (germline): ENHRY, SYGVKD. This CDR3 spans 16 amino acids. Written as DNA, the CDR3 is TGTGCCATCCGGGGGGGACTAGCGGGAGGCTCAGATACGCAGTATTTT. As protein: CAIRGGLAGGSDTQYF.

This clone was seen only once. The J gene is TRBJ1-6, the V gene TRBV28; 9 bases line up with TRBD1. The CDR3 totals 15 residues. Germline V gives CDR1 MDHEN, CDR2 SYDVKM. V lost 2 bases, J lost 8 bases, and 4 bases stayed unmatched. The CDR3 protein is CASSLVQGAYSPLHF. The CDR3 nucleotides are TGTGCCAGCAGTTTAGTACAGGGGGCGTATTCACCCCTCCACTTT.

This clone has just a few counts. The J gene is TRBJ2-1, the V gene TRBV4-1; 12 positions match TRBD2. The V gene's germline CDR1 is MGHRA and CDR2 YSYEKL. V shed 3 bases, J shed 7 bases, and the junction held 10 bases outside the gene matches. The CDR3 spans 17 residues. This chain's CDR3 is CASSHPSGRGARNEQFF. The CDR3 coding sequence is TGCGCCAGCAGCCATCCTAGCGGGAGGGGAGCTCGGAATGAGCAGTTCTTC.

This clone was seen a single time. The chain has TRBV5-1 and TRBJ1-4; 9 nucleotides match TRBD1. CDR3 size: 15 residues. The V gene's germline CDR1 is SGHRS and CDR2 YFSETQ. The junction had 9 bases not matched to a gene; V was cut back by 4 bases and J by 8 bases. CDR3 protein: CASSEWDRVNEKLFF. The CDR3 DNA reads as TGCGCCAGCAGCGAATGGGACAGGGTAAACGAAAAACTGTTTTTT.

V and J are TRBV6-5 and TRBJ2-7; D is unclear. CDR1 is MNHEY, CDR2 SVGAGI, per germline. The CDR3 length is 11 residues. V was trimmed by 9 bases and J by 3 bases, leaving 9 bases between them. The CDR3 DNA sequence: TGTGCCAGTAAGACGGACTACGAGCAGTACTTC. It specifies CASKTDYEQYF.

V usage is TRBV5-1 and J usage is TRBJ1-1, with D unresolved. The CDR3 length is 14 residues. The germline V gene has CDR1 SGHRS and CDR2 YFSETQ. Trimming pared 0 bases from V and 6 bases from J, leaving 12 bases between. The CDR3 bases are TGCGCCAGCAGCTTGGGGCAGCCAGTGGCTGAAGCTTTCTTT. Amino acids: CASSLGQPVAEAFF.

The chain carries TRBV12-3 or TRBV12-4 and TRBJ1-3, with 8 nucleotides matching TRBD1. V shed 8 bases and J 7 bases; nucleotides not matched to a gene: 7. The CDR3 spans 13 residues. CDR3 nucleotides: TGTGCCAGCGACAGGGGCGCGGGGAACACCATATATTTT. Its translation is CASDRGAGNTIYF.

This CDR3 reads CASSLQGRFPRQANYGYTF. The CDR3 DNA reads as TGTGCCAGCAGTTTACAGGGCAGGTTCCCGCGTCAAGCTAACTATGGCTACACCTTC. The chain uses TRBV28 and TRBJ1-2; tentative D call: TRBD1 (5 bases). In germline, CDR1 is MDHEN, CDR2 SYDVKM. The CDR3 contains 19 residues. V lost 2 bases and J 0 bases, leaving 22 bases between the germline ends.

The V call is TRBV11-2, the J call TRBJ2-3; TRBD2 matches 7 bases. The V gene end was trimmed by 0 bases and the J gene end by 5 bases; junction bases not matched to a gene: 8. Germline CDR1 and CDR2: SGHAT and FQNNGV. There are 16 residues in the CDR3. CDR3 coding DNA: TGTGCCAGCAGCTTAGATGTTGGCGGGAGAATAGATACGCAGTATTTT. Translating gives CASSLDVGGRIDTQYF.

The chain recombines TRBV18 with TRBJ2-1; 7 bases map to TRBD1. Germline lookup yields CDR1 KGHSH and CDR2 LQKENI. J was trimmed by 6 bases and V by 3 bases; bases with no gene match: 8. CDR3 length equals 15 residues. CDR3 DNA sequence: TGTGCCAGCTCACCGACGACAGGGCCGAGCAATGAGCAGTTCTTC. Amino acids: CASSPTTGPSNEQFF.

The chain couples TRBV18 to TRBJ2-7; the D is unclear. CDR3 length: 13 amino acids. V was cut by 5 bases and J by 4 bases, with 12 bases left in between. The V gene's germline CDR1 is KGHSH and CDR2 LQKENI. CDR3 sequence (DNA): TGTGCCAGCTCAGCTTTAGATTTTTACGAGCAGTACTTC. Amino acid sequence: CASSALDFYEQYF.